The rows below give T cell receptor beta chains drawn from one sample of a study of metastatic and nonmetastatic thyroid tumors. TCRdb reassembled clones from the PCR reads with MiXCR. The sample includes roughly 15,000 clones, around 29% of them seen just once. Sequenced material: blood. These receptor sequences come from a female donor with papillary thyroid cancer or a benign thyroid nodule (not recorded which). Some clones in this sample may be carry-over from other donors' samples. The CDR3 runs from the conserved cysteine through the conserved F or W. The order of the fields is V gene, J gene, clone size, D gene, CDR3 DNA, CDR3 protein. The D gene is left open where the match is weak. Clone sizes are given selectively: once, few, many, or a class where the clone is expanded.

V gene: TRBV5-4; J gene: TRBJ2-3; clone size: few; D gene: -; CDR3 DNA: TGTGCCAGCAGCTTGGTGGGAACGCCAGATACGCAGTATTTT; CDR3 protein: CASSLVGTPDTQYF
V gene: TRBV6-2/TRBV6-3; J gene: TRBJ2-3; clone size: -; D gene: TRBD2; CDR3 DNA: TGTGCCAGCAAAGGCACCCAAGACGGGGGGGCCTATACGCAGTATTTT; CDR3 protein: CASKGTQDGGAYTQYF
V gene: TRBV10-3; J gene: TRBJ2-1; clone size: many; D gene: TRBD2; CDR3 DNA: TGTGCCATCAGCCCCGGGGGGGCGTTAGGCAATGAGCAGTTCTTC; CDR3 protein: CAISPGGALGNEQFF
V gene: TRBV5-1; J gene: TRBJ1-2; clone size: -; D gene: -; CDR3 DNA: TGCGCCAGCAGCTTGGCCCCGACAGTTAACTATGGCTACACCTTC; CDR3 protein: CASSLAPTVNYGYTF
V gene: TRBV10-3; J gene: TRBJ1-2; clone size: -; D gene: -; CDR3 DNA: TGTGCCATCAGGATCCAAGACAGCACTAACTATGGCTACACCTTC; CDR3 protein: CAIRIQDSTNYGYTF
V gene: TRBV20-1; J gene: TRBJ1-2; clone size: -; D gene: -; CDR3 DNA: TGCAGTGCTAGAGCTGAGAACTATGGCTACACCTTC; CDR3 protein: CSARAENYGYTF
V gene: TRBV30; J gene: TRBJ1-6; clone size: -; D gene: -; CDR3 DNA: TGTGCCTGGACACCGCGGGGGAATTCACCCCTCCACTTT; CDR3 protein: CAWTPRGNSPLHF
V gene: TRBV20-1; J gene: TRBJ2-3; clone size: -; D gene: -; CDR3 DNA: TGCAGTGCTAGGACCGCAATGGAATCTGATACGCAGTATTTT; CDR3 protein: CSARTAMESDTQYF
V gene: TRBV11-2; J gene: TRBJ1-4; clone size: medium-sized; D gene: -; CDR3 DNA: TGTGCCAGCAGCTTAGAAACAGACCGAAATGAAAAACTGTTTTTT; CDR3 protein: CASSLETDRNEKLFF
V gene: TRBV11-2; J gene: TRBJ2-2; clone size: -; D gene: TRBD1; CDR3 DNA: TGTGCCAGCAGCCCCACTCCGGGACAGGCTTGCGGGGAGCTGTTTTTT; CDR3 protein: CASSPTPGQACGELFF
V gene: TRBV7-2; J gene: TRBJ1-2; clone size: many; D gene: -; CDR3 DNA: TGTGCCAGCAGCTTACTGGGGGTCGGCTATGGCTACACCTTC; CDR3 protein: CASSLLGVGYGYTF
V gene: TRBV6-1; J gene: TRBJ2-3; clone size: medium-sized; D gene: TRBD2; CDR3 DNA: TGTGCCAGCAGTGAACTAGCGGGGCCAGATACGCAGTATTTT; CDR3 protein: CASSELAGPDTQYF
V gene: TRBV27; J gene: TRBJ2-1; clone size: medium-sized; D gene: -; CDR3 DNA: TGTGCCAGCAAGGGGCAGGGCTCCTACAATGAGCAGTTCTTC; CDR3 protein: CASKGQGSYNEQFF
V gene: TRBV24-1; J gene: TRBJ2-7; clone size: few; D gene: -; CDR3 DNA: TGTGCCACCAGTGATTTATCCCGGAACGAGCAGTACTTC; CDR3 protein: CATSDLSRNEQYF
V gene: TRBV20-1; J gene: TRBJ1-5; clone size: -; D gene: -; CDR3 DNA: TGCAGTGCTAGGTTCGGGGGGACTCAGCCCCAGCATTTT; CDR3 protein: CSARFGGTQPQHF
V gene: TRBV27; J gene: TRBJ1-6; clone size: few; D gene: -; CDR3 DNA: TGTGCCAGCAGCCCTATTTATAATTCACCCCTCCACTTT; CDR3 protein: CASSPIYNSPLHF
V gene: TRBV2; J gene: TRBJ1-1; clone size: many; D gene: -; CDR3 DNA: TGTGCCAGCACGAGGAGGTTTGTAGGAGCTTTCTTT; CDR3 protein: CASTRRFVGAFF
V gene: TRBV6-1; J gene: TRBJ2-7; clone size: few; D gene: -; CDR3 DNA: TGTGCCAGCAGTAGTGAAGTGGGGGGCGAGCAGTACTTC; CDR3 protein: CASSSEVGGEQYF
V gene: TRBV12-3/TRBV12-4; J gene: TRBJ1-2; clone size: -; D gene: -; CDR3 DNA: TGTGCCAGCGAACAGTCGGCTAACTATGGCTACACCTTC; CDR3 protein: CASEQSANYGYTF
V gene: TRBV5-1; J gene: TRBJ1-2; clone size: medium-sized; D gene: -; CDR3 DNA: TGCGCCAGCAGCTTGGATAGGGATGGCTACACCTTC; CDR3 protein: CASSLDRDGYTF
V gene: TRBV12-3/TRBV12-4; J gene: TRBJ2-5; clone size: -; D gene: -; CDR3 DNA: TGTGCCAGCGGTGGCTCCGGGAAAGGGCCGTTTCCAGAGACCCAGTACTTC; CDR3 protein: CASGGSGKGPFPETQYF
V gene: TRBV11-2; J gene: TRBJ2-7; clone size: few; D gene: -; CDR3 DNA: TGTGCCAGCTGGCAGGACACCGAGCCCTACGAGCAGTACTTC; CDR3 protein: CASWQDTEPYEQYF
V gene: TRBV5-1; J gene: TRBJ2-1; clone size: -; D gene: TRBD1; CDR3 DNA: TGCGCCAGCAGCTTGGAGGACAGGGGGCTCTTTCGGGAGCAGTTCTTC; CDR3 protein: CASSLEDRGLFREQFF
V gene: TRBV27; J gene: TRBJ1-1; clone size: -; D gene: -; CDR3 DNA: TGTGCCAGCAGTGGATCGAGGGGGGGACCCGCTTTCTTT; CDR3 protein: CASSGSRGGPAFF
V gene: TRBV12-3/TRBV12-4; J gene: TRBJ2-2; clone size: -; D gene: -; CDR3 DNA: TGTGCCAGCAGTCGATGTACAGGGTCGACGAACACCGTGGAGTTGTTTTTT; CDR3 protein: CASSRCTGSTNTVELFF
V gene: TRBV28; J gene: TRBJ2-2; clone size: -; D gene: -; CDR3 DNA: TGTGCCAGCGGGGGGAGCGCGAACACCGGGGAGCTGTTTTTT; CDR3 protein: CASGGSANTGELFF
V gene: TRBV28; J gene: TRBJ2-2; clone size: medium-sized; D gene: -; CDR3 DNA: TGTGCCAGCAGCCCATCGGACAGCCTCACCGGGGAGCTGTTTTTT; CDR3 protein: CASSPSDSLTGELFF
V gene: TRBV11-3; J gene: TRBJ2-7; clone size: -; D gene: -; CDR3 DNA: TGTGCCAGCAGCTCCCCAAGGGAAAAAGTAGGGTACGAGCAGTACTTC; CDR3 protein: CASSSPREKVGYEQYF
V gene: TRBV6-1; J gene: TRBJ2-1; clone size: many; D gene: -; CDR3 DNA: TGTGCCAGCAGTGACTCCTTAGGGTACAATGAGCAGTTCTTC; CDR3 protein: CASSDSLGYNEQFF
V gene: TRBV5-1; J gene: TRBJ2-1; clone size: -; D gene: -; CDR3 DNA: TGCGCCAGGAGATTTTGGGCGGGGAAAATCTACAATGAGCAGTTCTTC; CDR3 protein: CARRFWAGKIYNEQFF
V gene: TRBV15; J gene: TRBJ2-1; clone size: many; D gene: -; CDR3 DNA: TGTGCCACCACCACGGTAGGGGCAGGCAATGAGCAGTTCTTC; CDR3 protein: CATTTVGAGNEQFF
V gene: TRBV4-2; J gene: TRBJ2-7; clone size: -; D gene: -; CDR3 DNA: TGTGCCAGCAGCAGGGAAATAGACTCCTACGAGCAGTACTTC; CDR3 protein: CASSREIDSYEQYF
V gene: TRBV10-3; J gene: TRBJ2-1; clone size: medium-sized; D gene: TRBD1; CDR3 DNA: TGTGCCATCAGTCCGGGACAGGGGGCCTCCTACAATGAGCAGTTCTTC; CDR3 protein: CAISPGQGASYNEQFF
V gene: TRBV9; J gene: TRBJ2-5; clone size: -; D gene: -; CDR3 DNA: TGTTCCAGCAGCCCCAGAGAAGGGGACCAAGAGACCCAGTACTTC; CDR3 protein: CSSSPREGDQETQYF
V gene: TRBV27; J gene: TRBJ1-6; clone size: few; D gene: -; CDR3 DNA: TGTGCCAGCAGGGAAATTCCCGCCTCCCATAATTCACCCCTCCACTTT; CDR3 protein: CASREIPASHNSPLHF
V gene: TRBV12-3/TRBV12-4; J gene: TRBJ1-1; clone size: few; D gene: -; CDR3 DNA: TGTGCCAGCAGTCCCGGGACACCTAACACTGAAGCTTTCTTT; CDR3 protein: CASSPGTPNTEAFF
V gene: TRBV4-3; J gene: TRBJ2-7; clone size: medium-sized; D gene: -; CDR3 DNA: TGCGCCAGCAGCCAAGATGTTGTAGGCTACGAGCAGTACTTC; CDR3 protein: CASSQDVVGYEQYF
V gene: TRBV5-1; J gene: TRBJ1-2; clone size: medium-sized; D gene: -; CDR3 DNA: TGCGCCAGCAGCTCCACAAAACAGGGACTGCATAACTATGGCTACACCTTC; CDR3 protein: CASSSTKQGLHNYGYTF
V gene: TRBV18; J gene: TRBJ2-2; clone size: -; D gene: TRBD1; CDR3 DNA: TGTGCCAGCTCACCTCAGGGGGCCGGAACCGGGGAGCTGTTTTTT; CDR3 protein: CASSPQGAGTGELFF
V gene: TRBV20-1; J gene: TRBJ1-2; clone size: many; D gene: -; CDR3 DNA: TGCAGTGCGCGTTTTGGGGCGGATGGCTACACCTTC; CDR3 protein: CSARFGADGYTF
V gene: TRBV2; J gene: TRBJ2-2; clone size: -; D gene: -; CDR3 DNA: TGTGCCAGCAGTTCACAGGAGGCCGGGGAGCTGTTTTTT; CDR3 protein: CASSSQEAGELFF
V gene: TRBV18; J gene: TRBJ2-3; clone size: -; D gene: TRBD1; CDR3 DNA: TGTGCCAGCTCAAAGGGACAGGGGGCATCAGGTACACAGTATTTT; CDR3 protein: CASSKGQGASGTQYF
V gene: TRBV11-1; J gene: TRBJ1-1; clone size: -; D gene: TRBD1; CDR3 DNA: TGTGCCAGCAGCTCGACAGGGGGTGGGTCAGTCACTGAAGCTTTCTTT; CDR3 protein: CASSSTGGGSVTEAFF
V gene: TRBV4-3; J gene: TRBJ2-7; clone size: -; D gene: -; CDR3 DNA: TGCGCCAGCAGCCAAGCCCACCTTGCCCGGAACGAGCAGTACTTC; CDR3 protein: CASSQAHLARNEQYF
V gene: TRBV6-5; J gene: TRBJ1-1; clone size: -; D gene: -; CDR3 DNA: TGTGCCAGCAGTCTACAGGGATACACTGAAGCTTTCTTT; CDR3 protein: CASSLQGYTEAFF
V gene: TRBV11-3; J gene: TRBJ2-1; clone size: -; D gene: -; CDR3 DNA: TGTGCCAGCAGCTATAGGGGGTCGATTTACAATGAGCAGTTCTTC; CDR3 protein: CASSYRGSIYNEQFF
V gene: TRBV6-1; J gene: TRBJ1-6; clone size: few; D gene: TRBD1; CDR3 DNA: TGTGCCAGCAGTGAAGGGCAGGGGGCTTCACCCCTCCACTTT; CDR3 protein: CASSEGQGASPLHF
V gene: TRBV30; J gene: TRBJ1-5; clone size: -; D gene: -; CDR3 DNA: TGTGCCTGGAGTCGCCCTCCGGCCCAGCATTTT; CDR3 protein: CAWSRPPAQHF
V gene: TRBV6-1; J gene: TRBJ1-4; clone size: many; D gene: TRBD1; CDR3 DNA: TGTGCCAGCAGCCAGGACAGGGAAAAACTGTTTTTT; CDR3 protein: CASSQDREKLFF
V gene: TRBV25-1; J gene: TRBJ2-2; clone size: few; D gene: -; CDR3 DNA: TGTGCCATCAGTTTTAGGGGCGGGACCGGGGAGCTGTTTTTT; CDR3 protein: CAISFRGGTGELFF
V gene: TRBV7-9; J gene: TRBJ2-5; clone size: many; D gene: -; CDR3 DNA: TGTGCCAGCAGCTTAGGAGGGGTTCGCCAAGAGACCCAGTACTTC; CDR3 protein: CASSLGGVRQETQYF
V gene: TRBV30; J gene: TRBJ2-1; clone size: -; D gene: TRBD2; CDR3 DNA: TGTGCCTGGGGGGGACTAGCGCTCTACAATGAGCAGTTCTTC; CDR3 protein: CAWGGLALYNEQFF
V gene: TRBV7-9; J gene: TRBJ1-1; clone size: many; D gene: -; CDR3 DNA: TGTGCCAGCAGCGGAGGTGGGGTCTACTGGGCTCGGAACACTGAAGCTTTCTTT; CDR3 protein: CASSGGGVYWARNTEAFF
V gene: TRBV7-3; J gene: TRBJ2-7; clone size: -; D gene: -; CDR3 DNA: TGTGCCAGCAGCTCCCATGGGACGCCCTACGAGCAGTACTTC; CDR3 protein: CASSSHGTPYEQYF
V gene: TRBV25-1; J gene: TRBJ1-1; clone size: many; D gene: TRBD1; CDR3 DNA: TGTGCCAGCCCGGGACAGGGTAGGGTTCTACCCCCCGCTGAAGCTTTCTTT; CDR3 protein: CASPGQGRVLPPAEAFF